These T cell receptor beta chains were read from a single sample in a study of blood T cell repertoires in COVID-19. This table comes from immunoSEQ multiplex PCR, and its TCRdb copy is limited to in-frame clones, with some not included. The repertoire holds around 18,000 clones, with roughly 82% as singletons. Sequencing input: peripheral blood. These receptors came from a man between 65 and 80 years old with COVID-19, enrolled during active disease. Each CDR3 is given with its conserved first and last residue. Each record gives: V gene, clone size, J gene, D gene, CDR3 DNA, CDR3 protein. A D gene is named only where the DNA matches it firmly. Expanded clones get a size class; other rows say once, few or many, or leave the size out.

TRBV21-1	few	TRBJ2-1	.	TGTGCCAGCAGCAAAATGGGCCTGAGACCTAACAATGAGCAGTTCTTC	CASSKMGLRPNNEQFF
TRBV7-9	once	TRBJ2-3	TRBD2	TGTGCCAGCAGCTCTCTCGGGGGGGCCACAGATACGCAGTATTTT	CASSSLGGATDTQYF
TRBV10-2	.	TRBJ2-7	TRBD2	TGCGCCAGCAGTCGGGCGGGAGGGGACTACGAGCAGTACTTC	CASSRAGGDYEQYF
TRBV6-4	.	TRBJ2-7	.	TGTGCCAGCAGTGACTCGAAGGTGGCGGACGAGCAGTACTTC	CASSDSKVADEQYF
TRBV18	once	TRBJ2-1	.	TGTGCCAGCTCACATTCGAGCAATGAGCAGTTCTTC	CASSHSSNEQFF
TRBV19	.	TRBJ1-2	TRBD1	TGTGCCAGCCTTGGGCGGGGGACAGGCTACTATGGCTACACCTTC	CASLGRGTGYYGYTF
TRBV4-1	.	TRBJ2-1	.	TGCGCCAGCAGCCAAGTCCCGAGCGGAAGCTCCTACAATGAGCAGTTCTTC	CASSQVPSGSSYNEQFF
TRBV5-1	.	TRBJ1-2	.	TGCGCCAGCAGCCTACAGGGAAACTATGGCTACACCTTC	CASSLQGNYGYTF
TRBV9	.	TRBJ2-2	.	TGTGCCAGCAGTCCACGGCGGGTCTTAAACACCGGGGAGCTGTTTTTT	CASSPRRVLNTGELFF
TRBV7-9	.	TRBJ1-1	TRBD1	TGTGCCAGCAGCGCACAGGGGAGGACTGAAGCTTTCTTT	CASSAQGRTEAFF
TRBV7-2	few	TRBJ1-1	.	TGTGCCAGCAGCCTAAGACAGGAAGGGGCTGAAGCTTTCTTT	CASSLRQEGAEAFF
TRBV10-3	few	TRBJ1-4	.	TGTGCCATCAGTGAGTCGTTTACAGGGCGAGTCGGACTGTTTTTT	CAISESFTGRVGLFF
TRBV11-2	.	TRBJ2-5	TRBD2	TGTGCCAGCAGCTTAGGACTAGCGTACAAGGGGGAGACCCAGTACTTC	CASSLGLAYKGETQYF
TRBV4-1	few	TRBJ1-6	.	TGCGCCAGCAGCCAAGGGGCAGGGGAATCACCCCTCCACTTT	CASSQGAGESPLHF
TRBV24-1	.	TRBJ2-3	.	TGTGCCACCAGGAGGGGAGGGGGTACAGATACGCAGTATTTT	CATRRGGGTDTQYF
TRBV2	.	TRBJ2-5	.	TGTGCCAGCAAAGAGTCCGGAGAGACCCAGTACTTC	CASKESGETQYF
TRBV19	few	TRBJ2-5	.	TGTGCCAGTAGTATAGTTGTCACCCAGTGGGAGACCCAGTACTTC	CASSIVVTQWETQYF
TRBV10-1	.	TRBJ1-5	.	TGCGCCAGTTGGGACATCCATCAGCCCCAGCATTTT	CASWDIHQPQHF
TRBV7-2	once	TRBJ2-3	.	TGTGCCAGCAGCTTAGACTTTCGAGCAGATACGCAGTATTTT	CASSLDFRADTQYF
TRBV10-3	.	TRBJ1-2	TRBD1	TGTGCCATCACCACGACAGGGAATTATGGCTACACCTTC	CAITTTGNYGYTF
TRBV20-1	.	TRBJ2-7	.	TGCAGTGCTAGTCGCGGCTACGAGCAGTACTTC	CSASRGYEQYF
TRBV7-2	.	TRBJ2-1	TRBD2	TGTGCCAGCAGCCGGGGAGGGAGTTCAAACAATGAGCAGTTCTTC	CASSRGGSSNNEQFF
TRBV18	once	TRBJ1-1	TRBD1	TGTGCCAGCTCACCGCAGGATCGACAGGGATCCTTCTTT	CASSPQDRQGSFF
TRBV19	.	TRBJ1-6	.	TGTGCCAGTAGTATGATTCGGGGGGCGATTCGTAATTCACCCCTCCACTTT	CASSMIRGAIRNSPLHF